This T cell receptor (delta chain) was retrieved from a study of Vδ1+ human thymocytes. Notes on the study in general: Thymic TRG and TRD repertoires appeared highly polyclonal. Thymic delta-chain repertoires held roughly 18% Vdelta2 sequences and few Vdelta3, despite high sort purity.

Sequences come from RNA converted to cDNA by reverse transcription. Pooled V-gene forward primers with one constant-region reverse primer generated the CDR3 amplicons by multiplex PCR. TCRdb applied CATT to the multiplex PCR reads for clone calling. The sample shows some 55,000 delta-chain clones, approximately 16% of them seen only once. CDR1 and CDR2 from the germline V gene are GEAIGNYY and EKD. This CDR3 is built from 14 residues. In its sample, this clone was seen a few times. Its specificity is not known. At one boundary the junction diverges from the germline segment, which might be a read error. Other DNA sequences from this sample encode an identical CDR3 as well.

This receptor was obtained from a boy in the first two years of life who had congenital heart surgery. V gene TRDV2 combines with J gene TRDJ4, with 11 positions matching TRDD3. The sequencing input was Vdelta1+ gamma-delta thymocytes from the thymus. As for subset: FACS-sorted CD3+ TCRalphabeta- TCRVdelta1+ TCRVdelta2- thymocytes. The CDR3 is CACDTPYWGIRGIF. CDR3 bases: TGTGCCTGCGACACCCCGTACTGGGGGATAAGAGGGATCTTT.